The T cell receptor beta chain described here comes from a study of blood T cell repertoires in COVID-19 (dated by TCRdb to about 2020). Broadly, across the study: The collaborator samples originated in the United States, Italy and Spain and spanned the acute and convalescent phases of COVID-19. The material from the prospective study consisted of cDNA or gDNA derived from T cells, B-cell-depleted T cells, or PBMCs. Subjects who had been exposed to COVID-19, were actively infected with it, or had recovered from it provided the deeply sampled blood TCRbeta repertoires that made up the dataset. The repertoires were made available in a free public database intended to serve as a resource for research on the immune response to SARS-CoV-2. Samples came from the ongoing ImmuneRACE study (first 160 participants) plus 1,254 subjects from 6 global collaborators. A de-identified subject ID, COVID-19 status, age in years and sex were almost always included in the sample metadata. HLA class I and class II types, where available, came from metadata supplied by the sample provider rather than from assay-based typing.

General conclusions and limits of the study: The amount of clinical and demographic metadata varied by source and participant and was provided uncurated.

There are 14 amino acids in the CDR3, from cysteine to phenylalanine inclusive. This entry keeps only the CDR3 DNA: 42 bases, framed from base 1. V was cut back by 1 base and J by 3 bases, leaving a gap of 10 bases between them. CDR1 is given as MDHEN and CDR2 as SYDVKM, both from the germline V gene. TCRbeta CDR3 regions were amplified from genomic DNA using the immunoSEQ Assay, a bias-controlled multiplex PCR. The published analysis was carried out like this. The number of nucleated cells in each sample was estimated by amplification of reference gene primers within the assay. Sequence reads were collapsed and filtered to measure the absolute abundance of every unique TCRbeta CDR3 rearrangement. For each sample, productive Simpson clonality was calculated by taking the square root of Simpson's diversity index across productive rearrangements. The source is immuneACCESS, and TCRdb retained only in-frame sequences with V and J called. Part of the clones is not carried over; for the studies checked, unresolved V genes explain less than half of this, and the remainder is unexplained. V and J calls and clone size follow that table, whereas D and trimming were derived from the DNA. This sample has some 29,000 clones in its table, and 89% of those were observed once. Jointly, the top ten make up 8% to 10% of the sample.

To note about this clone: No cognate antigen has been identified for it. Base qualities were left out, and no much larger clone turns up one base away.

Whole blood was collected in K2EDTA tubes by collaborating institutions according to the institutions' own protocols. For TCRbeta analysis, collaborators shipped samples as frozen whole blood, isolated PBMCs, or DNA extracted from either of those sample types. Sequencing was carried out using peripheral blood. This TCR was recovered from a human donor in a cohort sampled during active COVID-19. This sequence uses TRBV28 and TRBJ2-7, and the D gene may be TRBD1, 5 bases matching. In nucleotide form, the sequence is TGTGCCAGCAGTTTATCAGGGCGCGGCTACGAGCAGTACTTC. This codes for CASSLSGRGYEQYF.